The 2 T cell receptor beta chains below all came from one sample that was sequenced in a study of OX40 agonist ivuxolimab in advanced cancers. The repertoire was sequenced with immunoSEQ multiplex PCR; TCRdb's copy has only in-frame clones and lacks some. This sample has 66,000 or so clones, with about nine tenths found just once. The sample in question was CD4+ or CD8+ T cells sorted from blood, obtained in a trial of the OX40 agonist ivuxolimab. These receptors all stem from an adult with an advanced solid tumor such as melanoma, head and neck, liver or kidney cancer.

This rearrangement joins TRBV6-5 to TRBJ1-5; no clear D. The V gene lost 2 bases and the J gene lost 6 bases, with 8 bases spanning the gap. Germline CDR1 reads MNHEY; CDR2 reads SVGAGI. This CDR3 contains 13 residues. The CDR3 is CASSYADGQPQHF. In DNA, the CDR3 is TGTGCCAGCAGTTACGCGGACGGTCAGCCCCAGCATTTT.

The CDR3 protein is CASSPGLAQYNEQFF. The CDR3 coding sequence is TGTGCCAGCAGCCCCGGACTAGCGCAATACAATGAGCAGTTCTTC. J is TRBJ2-1 and V is TRBV7-6, with TRBD2 matching over 9 bases. The V segment lost 5 bases and the J segment 4 bases; nucleotides outside the gene matches: 6. This CDR3 region has 15 residues. Germline CDR1 reads SGHVS; CDR2 reads FNYEAQ.